A selection of T cell receptor beta chains follows, all from one sample in a study of blood T cell repertoires in COVID-19. Profiling relied on immunoSEQ multiplex PCR, and the TCRdb table lists in-frame clones only, not all of them. Of about 200,000 clones listed, 85% are singletons. The sequencing sample was made of peripheral blood. These receptors were taken from a man aged 55 to 70 with COVID-19, enrolled during active disease. Both conserved end residues are part of each CDR3. The D gene is left open where the match is weak. Where a row states a size, it is once, few, many or the class of an expanded clone; other rows omit it.

J	V	D	size	DNA	CDR3
TRBJ1-6	TRBV6-5	.	.	TGTGCCAGCAGTTACGTTGGGCAGACAACTCTCCACTTT	CASSYVGQTTLHF
TRBJ1-1	TRBV30	.	.	TGTGCCTGGAGTGTACGGGGCGGGGGCACTGAAGCTTTCTTT	CAWSVRGGGTEAFF
TRBJ2-2	TRBV15	TRBD2	.	TGTGCCACCAGCAGTCCCTTACCGGGACTAGCTGCTGGGGAGCTGTTTTTT	CATSSPLPGLAAGELFF
TRBJ1-2	TRBV13	.	.	TGTGCCAGCAGCTTATACAGGGATGGCTACACCTTC	CASSLYRDGYTF
TRBJ1-1	TRBV5-5	.	.	TGTGCCAGCAGCTTGGCCTATTTTATGCCAGGGACTGAAGCTTTCTTT	CASSLAYFMPGTEAFF
TRBJ2-1	TRBV21-1	.	.	TGTGCCAGCAGCAAAGCCACGGACACACCGGGCGGCTACAATGAGCAGTTCTTC	CASSKATDTPGGYNEQFF
TRBJ1-5	TRBV4-2	TRBD1	.	TGTGCCAGCAGCCGGACAGGGGGACAGCCCCAGCATTTT	CASSRTGGQPQHF
TRBJ2-1	TRBV5-4	.	.	TGTGCCAGCAGCTTGGGGGGCGGGAACGAAAATGAGCAGTTCTTC	CASSLGGGNENEQFF
TRBJ2-7	TRBV28	TRBD2	.	TGTGCCAGCAGATCGACTAGCCCCTCCTACGAGCAGTACTTC	CASRSTSPSYEQYF
TRBJ1-2	TRBV5-8	TRBD1	.	TGTGCCAGCAGCGTCGACAGGGTCTATGGCTACACCTTC	CASSVDRVYGYTF
TRBJ2-1	TRBV28	TRBD2	.	TGTGCCAGCGGCTTAGCGGGAGAGAGAGAGCAGTTCTTC	CASGLAGEREQFF
TRBJ1-3	TRBV10-3	.	once	TGTGCCATAGGGGGTCAACACTCTGGAAACACCATATATTTT	CAIGGQHSGNTIYF
TRBJ2-3	TRBV6-2/TRBV6-3	TRBD1	.	TGTGCCAGCAGCCTCGGACAGGCTTTCACAGATACGCAGTATTTT	CASSLGQAFTDTQYF
TRBJ2-7	TRBV7-2	TRBD2	.	TGTGCCAGCAGGCCAGGGACTAGCGGAGTAACCTACGAGCAGTACTTC	CASRPGTSGVTYEQYF
TRBJ1-1	TRBV27	.	.	TGTGCCAGCAGTTGGGGACTATCGAACACTGAAGCTTTCTTT	CASSWGLSNTEAFF
TRBJ2-7	TRBV7-8	.	.	TGTGCCAGCAGCCCCCTTTCCGCACCGGGCTCCTACGAGCAGTACTTC	CASSPLSAPGSYEQYF
TRBJ1-1	TRBV11-2	.	few	TGTGCCAGCAGCTCCTCCGGGGGGGTGAACACTGAAGCTTTCTTT	CASSSSGGVNTEAFF
TRBJ1-2	TRBV27	.	few	TGTGCCAGCAGTATCGGCCCGGAGGCACTTGGCTACACCTTC	CASSIGPEALGYTF
TRBJ2-7	TRBV7-9	.	.	TGTGCCAGCAGCTTAGACCTCCGGGGTGGCGAGCAGTACTTC	CASSLDLRGGEQYF
TRBJ2-2	TRBV3-1/TRBV3-2	.	.	TGTGCCAGCAGCTTAGCCGGATCGAACACCGGGGAGCTGTTTTTT	CASSLAGSNTGELFF
TRBJ1-6	TRBV5-1	TRBD1	.	TGCGCCAGCAGCTTGTGGGGGCAGGGGGCCTCACCCCTCCACTTT	CASSLWGQGASPLHF
TRBJ1-6	TRBV9	.	.	TGTGCCAGCAGCGTAGCGAGAAGTTCACCCCTCCACTTT	CASSVARSSPLHF
TRBJ2-7	TRBV18	TRBD2	few	TGTGCCAGCTCACCAATGGGAGGGGTCGAGCAGTACTTC	CASSPMGGVEQYF
TRBJ1-3	TRBV30	TRBD1	.	TGTGCCTGGCGCCCCCCAGGGGGCAACACCATATATTTT	CAWRPPGGNTIYF
TRBJ1-6	TRBV5-4	.	.	TGTGCCAGCAGCTTGGCAGGGGACAATTCACCCCTCCACTTT	CASSLAGDNSPLHF
TRBJ1-1	TRBV2	.	.	TGTGCCAGCAGGGAGGAGGCGGGAACTGAAGCTTTCTTT	CASREEAGTEAFF
TRBJ2-1	TRBV5-1	TRBD1	once	TGCGCCAGCAGGAATGTGGGGACAGGGTGGAATGAGCAGTTCTTC	CASRNVGTGWNEQFF
TRBJ2-3	TRBV11-3	.	.	TGTGCCAGCAGCTTAGGACAGCCCAGGGCAGATACGCAGTATTTT	CASSLGQPRADTQYF
TRBJ1-6	TRBV11-2	TRBD1	.	TGTGCCAGCAGCGTGGACAGGGGTAATTCACCCCTCCACTTT	CASSVDRGNSPLHF
TRBJ1-2	TRBV3-1/TRBV3-2	.	.	TGTGCCAGCAGCCATTTTGGGCGGGACTATGGCTACACCTTC	CASSHFGRDYGYTF
TRBJ1-4	TRBV5-1	TRBD1	.	TGCGCCAGCAGCCCCGGACAGGTGAATGAAAAACTGTTTTTT	CASSPGQVNEKLFF
TRBJ2-3	TRBV4-2	.	.	TGTGCCAGCAGCCAAGAAGGAGGTGGCGGAGATACGCAGTATTTT	CASSQEGGGGDTQYF
TRBJ1-1	TRBV10-1	.	.	TGCGCCAGCAGCGCGGACAGCCTAACATTCACTGAAGCTTTCTTT	CASSADSLTFTEAFF
TRBJ1-3	TRBV28	.	.	TGTGCCAGCAGTTCAACGAGCTCTGGAAACACCATATATTTT	CASSSTSSGNTIYF
TRBJ2-5	TRBV9	TRBD2	.	TGTGCCAGCAGCCCCCGACTAGCGGGCCTCCAAGAGACCCAGTACTTC	CASSPRLAGLQETQYF
TRBJ1-5	TRBV29-1	.	.	TGCAGCGTTGAGGAAGTCAGGGGTCAGCCCCAGCATTTT	CSVEEVRGQPQHF
TRBJ1-1	TRBV27	.	.	TGTGCCAGCAGTTTATGGGGGGGTGAAGCTTTCTTT	CASSLWGGEAFF
TRBJ2-4	TRBV9	TRBD1	.	TGTGCCAGCAGCAACATTGACAGGGGGCAGGTAAACATTCAGTACTTC	CASSNIDRGQVNIQYF
TRBJ2-2	TRBV15	.	.	TGTGCCACCAGCAGAGATCGGGTAGCTTTAAACTCCGGGGAGCTGTTTTTT	CATSRDRVALNSGELFF
TRBJ1-1	TRBV2	TRBD1	.	TGTGCCAGCAGACGAGAGGGGGCGGGGAACACTGAAGCTTTCTTT	CASRREGAGNTEAFF
TRBJ2-3	TRBV7-9	.	once	TGTGCCAGCAGCCGTTCGGGAGCAGATACGCAGTATTTT	CASSRSGADTQYF
TRBJ1-4	TRBV7-2	.	.	TGTGCCAGCAGCTTAGTCTCAGGGCAGAAAGAAGAAAAACTGTTTTTT	CASSLVSGQKEEKLFF
TRBJ1-5	TRBV28	.	.	TGTGCCAGCACCCAGGGGCATCAGCCCCAGCATTTT	CASTQGHQPQHF
TRBJ1-4	TRBV6-2/TRBV6-3	TRBD1	.	TGTGCCAGCAGCCAATTACCCCTATCCGGGACAGGGGATGATGAAAAACTGTTTTTT	CASSQLPLSGTGDDEKLFF
TRBJ1-1	TRBV1	.	.	TGCACCAGCAGTCCGAAGATGCAGGGTGATTGGGACACTGAAGCTTTCTTT	CTSSPKMQGDWDTEAFF
TRBJ2-5	TRBV18	.	once	TGTGCCAGCTCGAGCGGGCAGTCCGAGACCCAGTACTTC	CASSSGQSETQYF
TRBJ2-2	TRBV6-5	.	.	TGTGCCAGCAGAGCAACAGGGCCCCACACCGGGGAGCTGTTTTTT	CASRATGPHTGELFF
TRBJ2-1	TRBV7-3	TRBD1	.	TGTGCCAGCAGCTTAAAGGGACAGGGTTCACATGAGCAGTTCTTC	CASSLKGQGSHEQFF
TRBJ2-7	TRBV7-2	.	.	TGTGCCAGCAGCTTAGGTGGGACAAACCTCTACGAGCAGTACTTC	CASSLGGTNLYEQYF
TRBJ1-5	TRBV2	.	.	TGTGCCAGCAGCCTGGGGAGGGAAAATCAGCCCCAGCATTTT	CASSLGRENQPQHF
TRBJ1-6	TRBV3-1/TRBV3-2	.	.	TGTGCCAGCAGCCAAGATCACGGCAGGTCTAATTCACCCCTCCACTTT	CASSQDHGRSNSPLHF
TRBJ2-5	TRBV30	TRBD2	.	TGTGCCTGGACGGGGGGAGAGACCCAGTACTTC	CAWTGGETQYF
TRBJ1-1	TRBV2	.	.	TGTGCCAGCAGTGACCCCGGGGAAGCTTTCTTT	CASSDPGEAFF
TRBJ1-5	TRBV29-1	TRBD1	.	TGCAGCGTGGCCCTAGGGACAGCAAATCAGCCCCAGCATTTT	CSVALGTANQPQHF
TRBJ1-1	TRBV15	TRBD1	.	TGTGCCACCAGCGGCCTCAGGGGGCTCTCGAACACTGAAGCTTTCTTT	CATSGLRGLSNTEAFF